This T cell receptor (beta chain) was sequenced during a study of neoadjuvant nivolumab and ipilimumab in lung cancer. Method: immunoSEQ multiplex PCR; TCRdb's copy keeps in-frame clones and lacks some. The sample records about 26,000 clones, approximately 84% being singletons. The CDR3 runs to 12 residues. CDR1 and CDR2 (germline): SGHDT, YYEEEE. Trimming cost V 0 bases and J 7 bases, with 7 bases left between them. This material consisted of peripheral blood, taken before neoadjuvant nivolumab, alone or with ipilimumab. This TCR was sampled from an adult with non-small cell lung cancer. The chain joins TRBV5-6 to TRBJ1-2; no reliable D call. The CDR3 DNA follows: TGTGCCAGCAGCTTGGTCTTCATTGGCTACACCTTC. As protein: CASSLVFIGYTF. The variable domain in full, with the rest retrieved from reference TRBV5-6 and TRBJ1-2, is DAGVTQSPTHLIKTRGQQVTLRCSPKSGHDTVSWYQQALGQGPQFIFQYYEEEERQRGNFPDRFSGHQFPNYSSELNVNALLLGDSALYLCASSLVFIGYTFGSGTRLTVV.